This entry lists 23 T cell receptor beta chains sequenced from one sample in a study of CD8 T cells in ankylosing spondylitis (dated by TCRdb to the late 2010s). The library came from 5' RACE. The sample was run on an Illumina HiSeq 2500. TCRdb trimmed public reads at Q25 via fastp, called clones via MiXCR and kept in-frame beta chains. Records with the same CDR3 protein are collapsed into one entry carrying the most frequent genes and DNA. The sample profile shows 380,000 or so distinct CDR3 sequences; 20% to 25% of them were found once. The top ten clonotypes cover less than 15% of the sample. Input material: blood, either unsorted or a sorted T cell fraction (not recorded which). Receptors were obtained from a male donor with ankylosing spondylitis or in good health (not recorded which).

CDR3 sequence reads: CASSDRDSHDTGELFF. The CDR3 nucleotides are TGTGCCAGCTCAGACCGGGACAGTCACGACACCGGGGAGCTGTTTTTT. The chain joins TRBV18 to TRBJ2-2, with 7 bases lining up with TRBD1. V shed 5 bases and J 3 bases; nucleotides not matched to a gene: 9. The CDR3 sequence is 16 residues long. Germline lookup yields CDR1 KGHSH and CDR2 LQKENI.

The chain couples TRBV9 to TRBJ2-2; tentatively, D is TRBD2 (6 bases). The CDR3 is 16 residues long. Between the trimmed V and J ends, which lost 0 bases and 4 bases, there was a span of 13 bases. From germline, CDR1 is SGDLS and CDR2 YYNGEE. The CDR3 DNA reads TGTGCCAGCAGCGTAGGGTCTAGCGCGGTCACCGGGGAGCTGTTTTTT. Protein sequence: CASSVGSSAVTGELFF.

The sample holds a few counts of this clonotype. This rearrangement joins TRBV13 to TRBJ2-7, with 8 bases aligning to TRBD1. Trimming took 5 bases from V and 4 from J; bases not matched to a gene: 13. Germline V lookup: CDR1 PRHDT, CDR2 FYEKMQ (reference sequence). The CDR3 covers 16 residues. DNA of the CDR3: TGTGCCAGCAGCCAGGCCCCTCAGGGGGCCATTTACGAGCAGTACTTC. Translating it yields CASSQAPQGAIYEQYF.

CDR3 nucleotide sequence: TGTGCCAGCAGCTTAGAACCGGGTTACACCGGGGAGCTGTTTTTT. This encodes CASSLEPGYTGELFF. The chain is built from TRBV11-2 and TRBJ2-2; D call uncertain. Trimming removed 0 bases from V and 3 bases from J, with 8 bases in between. CDR3 length: 15 amino acids. Germline V gives CDR1 SGHAT, CDR2 FQNNGV.

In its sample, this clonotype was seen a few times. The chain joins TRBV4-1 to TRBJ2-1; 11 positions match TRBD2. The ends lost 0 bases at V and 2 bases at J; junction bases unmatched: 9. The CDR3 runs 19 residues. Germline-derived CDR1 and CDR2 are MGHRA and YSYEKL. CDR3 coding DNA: TGCGCCAGCAGCCAAGATGGGCTAGCGGGGGGCGGTACCTACAATGAGCAGTTCTTC. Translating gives CASSQDGLAGGGTYNEQFF.

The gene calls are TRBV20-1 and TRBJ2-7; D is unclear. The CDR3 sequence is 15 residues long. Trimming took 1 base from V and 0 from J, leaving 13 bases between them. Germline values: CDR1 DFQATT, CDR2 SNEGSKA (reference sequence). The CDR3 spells CSARVGLRSSYEQYF. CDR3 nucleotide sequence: TGCAGTGCTAGAGTAGGCTTGAGGAGCTCCTACGAGCAGTACTTC.

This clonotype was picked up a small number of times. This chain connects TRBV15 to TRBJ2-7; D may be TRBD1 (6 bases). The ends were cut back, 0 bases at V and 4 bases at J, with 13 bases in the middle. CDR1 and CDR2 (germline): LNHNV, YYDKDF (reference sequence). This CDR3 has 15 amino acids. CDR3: CATSRDMDSRYEQYF. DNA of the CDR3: TGTGCCACCAGCAGAGATATGGACAGTAGGTACGAGCAGTACTTC.

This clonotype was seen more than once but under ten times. The chain's CDR3 is CASSQEIGDTEAFF. In DNA, the CDR3 is TGCGCCAGCAGCCAAGAGATAGGGGACACTGAAGCTTTCTTT. The chain recombines TRBV4-1 with TRBJ1-1, with D maybe TRBD1 (5 bases). Trimming pared 0 bases from V and 3 bases from J, leaving 8 bases between. The CDR3 has 14 amino acids. Looked up from germline, CDR1 is MGHRA and CDR2 is YSYEKL.

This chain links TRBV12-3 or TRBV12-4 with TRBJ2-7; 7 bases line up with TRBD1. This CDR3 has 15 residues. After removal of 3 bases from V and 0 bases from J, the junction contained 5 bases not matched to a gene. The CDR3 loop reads CASSFGTALSYEQYF. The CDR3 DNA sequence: TGTGCCAGCAGTTTTGGGACAGCCCTCTCCTACGAGCAGTACTTC.

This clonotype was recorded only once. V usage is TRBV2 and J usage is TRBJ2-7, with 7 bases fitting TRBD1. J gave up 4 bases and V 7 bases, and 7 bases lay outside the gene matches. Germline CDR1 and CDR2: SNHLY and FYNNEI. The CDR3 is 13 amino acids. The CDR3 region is CASMTDRTYEQYF. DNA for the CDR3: TGTGCCAGCATGACGGACAGGACGTACGAGCAGTACTTC.

The CDR3 bases are TGTGCCAGCAGCATTGTACCGGAGGACGAGCAGTACTTC. Translated, it gives CASSIVPEDEQYF. V is TRBV7-2 and J is TRBJ2-7, with a tentative D call TRBD2 (5 bases). V was trimmed by 5 bases and J by 5 bases, leaving 13 bases between them. This CDR3 spans 13 amino acids. Germline loops: CDR1 SGHTA, CDR2 FQGNSA.

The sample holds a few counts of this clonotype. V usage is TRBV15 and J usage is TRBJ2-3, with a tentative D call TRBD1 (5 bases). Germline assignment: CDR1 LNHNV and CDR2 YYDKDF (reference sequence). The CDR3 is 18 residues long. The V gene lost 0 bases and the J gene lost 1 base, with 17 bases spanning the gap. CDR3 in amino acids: CATSRDRWEGAGTDTQYF. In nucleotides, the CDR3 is TGTGCCACCAGCAGAGATCGGTGGGAAGGGGCAGGCACAGATACGCAGTATTTT.

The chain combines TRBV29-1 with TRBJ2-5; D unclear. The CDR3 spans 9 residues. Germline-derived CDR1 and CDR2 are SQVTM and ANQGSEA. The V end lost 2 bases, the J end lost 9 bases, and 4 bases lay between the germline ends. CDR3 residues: CSVELPQYF. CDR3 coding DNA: TGCAGCGTTGAACTTCCCCAGTACTTC.

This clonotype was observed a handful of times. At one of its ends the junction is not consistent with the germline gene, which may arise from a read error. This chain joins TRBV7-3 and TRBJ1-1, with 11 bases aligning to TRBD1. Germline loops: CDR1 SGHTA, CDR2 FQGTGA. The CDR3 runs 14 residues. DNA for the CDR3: TGTGTCAGCAGCTTAGGGACAGGGGGCACTGAAGCTTTCTTT. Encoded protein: CVSSLGTGGTEAFF.

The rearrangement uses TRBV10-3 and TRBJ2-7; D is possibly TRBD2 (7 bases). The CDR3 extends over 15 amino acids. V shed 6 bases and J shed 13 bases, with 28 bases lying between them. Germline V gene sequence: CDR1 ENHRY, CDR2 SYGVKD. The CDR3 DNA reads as TGTGCCATCAGCGAGCCAGGGGAGGGAGGCTACGAGCCTTACTTC. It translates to CAISEPGEGGYEPYF.

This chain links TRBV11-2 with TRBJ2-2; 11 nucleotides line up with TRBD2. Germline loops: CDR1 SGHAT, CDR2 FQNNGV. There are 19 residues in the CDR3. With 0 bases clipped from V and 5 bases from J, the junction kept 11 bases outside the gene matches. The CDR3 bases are TGTGCCAGCAGCTTAGAAGGGGTAGCGGGGGGGCTCTGGACCGGGGAGCTGTTTTTT. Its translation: CASSLEGVAGGLWTGELFF. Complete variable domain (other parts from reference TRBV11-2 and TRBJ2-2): EAGVAQSPRYKIIEKRQSVAFWCNPISGHATLYWYQQILGQGPKLLIQFQNNGVVDDSQLPKDRFSAERLKGVDSTLKIQPAKLEDSAVYLCASSLEGVAGGLWTGELFFGEGSRLTVL.

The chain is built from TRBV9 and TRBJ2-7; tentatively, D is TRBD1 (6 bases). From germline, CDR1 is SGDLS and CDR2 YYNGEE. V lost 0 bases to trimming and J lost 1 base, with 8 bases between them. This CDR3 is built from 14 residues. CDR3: CASSVGDTSYEQYF. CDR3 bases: TGTGCCAGCAGCGTAGGGGACACTTCCTACGAGCAGTACTTC. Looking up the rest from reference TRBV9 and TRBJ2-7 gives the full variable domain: DSGVTQTPKHLITATGQRVTLRCSPRSGDLSVYWYQQSLDQGLQFLIQYYNGEERAKGNILERFSAQQFPDLHSELNLSSLELGDSALYFCASSVGDTSYEQYFGPGTRLTVT.

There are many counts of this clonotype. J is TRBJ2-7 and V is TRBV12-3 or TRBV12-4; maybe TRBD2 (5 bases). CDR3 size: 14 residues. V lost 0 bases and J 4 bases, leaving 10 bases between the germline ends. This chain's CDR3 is CASSLAYGSYEQYF. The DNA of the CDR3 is TGTGCCAGCAGTTTAGCGTATGGGAGTTACGAGCAGTACTTC.

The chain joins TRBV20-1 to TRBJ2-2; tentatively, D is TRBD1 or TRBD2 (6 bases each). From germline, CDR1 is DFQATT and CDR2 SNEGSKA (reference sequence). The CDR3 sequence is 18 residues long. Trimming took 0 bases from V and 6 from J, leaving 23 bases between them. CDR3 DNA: TGCAGTGCTAGAGAGTTGGTTATGGGGGGCCGTGGAGCCGGGGAGCTGTTTTTT. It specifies CSARELVMGGRGAGELFF.

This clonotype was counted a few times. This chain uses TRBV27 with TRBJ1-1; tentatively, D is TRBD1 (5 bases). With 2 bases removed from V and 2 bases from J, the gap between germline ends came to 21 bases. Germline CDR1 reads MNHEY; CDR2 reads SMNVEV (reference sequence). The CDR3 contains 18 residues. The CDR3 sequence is CASSLGGGWSRGNTEAFF. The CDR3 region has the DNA TGTGCCAGCAGTTTAGGCGGAGGCTGGTCGAGGGGAAACACTGAAGCTTTCTTT.

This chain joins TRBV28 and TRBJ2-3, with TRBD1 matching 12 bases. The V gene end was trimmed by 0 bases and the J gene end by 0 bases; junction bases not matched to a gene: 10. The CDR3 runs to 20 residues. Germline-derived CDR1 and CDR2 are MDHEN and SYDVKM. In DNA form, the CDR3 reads TGTGCCAGCAGTTTATGGGGGACAGGGGGCGCAGGCTTGAGCACAGATACGCAGTATTTT. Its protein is CASSLWGTGGAGLSTDTQYF.

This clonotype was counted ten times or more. CDR3 nucleotides: TGTGCCAGCGCCGACCAGGGAAAAAGGTACTTC. It specifies CASADQGKRYF. V gene TRBV25-1 combines with J gene TRBJ2-7, with a weak D call TRBD1 (5 bases). V was cut by 8 bases and J by 12 bases, with 17 bases left in between. CDR3 length: 11 residues. Looked up from germline, CDR1 is MGHDK and CDR2 is SYGVNS.

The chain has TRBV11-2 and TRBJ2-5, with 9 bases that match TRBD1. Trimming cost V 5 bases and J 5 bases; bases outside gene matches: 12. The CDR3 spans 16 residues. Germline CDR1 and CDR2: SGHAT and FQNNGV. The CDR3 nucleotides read TGTGCCAGCAGCACCGGGACAGGGAGTATATTTGAGACCCAGTACTTC. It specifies CASSTGTGSIFETQYF.